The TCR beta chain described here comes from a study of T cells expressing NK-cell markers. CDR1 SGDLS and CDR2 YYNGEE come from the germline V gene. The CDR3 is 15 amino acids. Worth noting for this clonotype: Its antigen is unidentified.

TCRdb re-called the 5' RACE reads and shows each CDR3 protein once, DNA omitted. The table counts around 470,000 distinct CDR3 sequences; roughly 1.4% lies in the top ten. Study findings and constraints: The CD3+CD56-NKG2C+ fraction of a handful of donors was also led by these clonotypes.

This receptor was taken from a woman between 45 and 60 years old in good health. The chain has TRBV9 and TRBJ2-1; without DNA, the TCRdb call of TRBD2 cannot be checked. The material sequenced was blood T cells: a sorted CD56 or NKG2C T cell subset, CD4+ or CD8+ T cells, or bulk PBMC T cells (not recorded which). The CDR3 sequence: CASSIAGGTYNEQFF. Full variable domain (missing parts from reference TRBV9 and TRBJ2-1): DSGVTQTPKHLITATGQRVTLRCSPRSGDLSVYWYQQSLDQGLQFLIQYYNGEERAKGNILERFSAQQFPDLHSELNLSSLELGDSALYFCASSIAGGTYNEQFFGPGTRLTVL.